This T cell receptor beta chain emerged from a study of T cells after somatic rescue of genetic block. The method was immunoSEQ multiplex PCR; TCRdb's version includes in-frame clones alone and lacks a portion of them. The repertoire consists of some 70,000 clones, with approximately 91% occurring once and the leading ten covering 2.8%. Germline values: CDR1 SNHLY, CDR2 FYNNEI. This CDR3 has 13 residues. V was clipped by 8 bases and J by 6 bases, with 14 bases between them. The clonotype comes from a man between 25 and 39 years old. Sequenced input: peripheral blood mononuclear cells (PBMCs). The V call is TRBV2, the J call TRBJ1-5; D is uncertain. CDR3 sequence (DNA): TGTGCCAGCCGCGGATTTGACGGTCAGCCCCAGCATTTT. It translates to CASRGFDGQPQHF.